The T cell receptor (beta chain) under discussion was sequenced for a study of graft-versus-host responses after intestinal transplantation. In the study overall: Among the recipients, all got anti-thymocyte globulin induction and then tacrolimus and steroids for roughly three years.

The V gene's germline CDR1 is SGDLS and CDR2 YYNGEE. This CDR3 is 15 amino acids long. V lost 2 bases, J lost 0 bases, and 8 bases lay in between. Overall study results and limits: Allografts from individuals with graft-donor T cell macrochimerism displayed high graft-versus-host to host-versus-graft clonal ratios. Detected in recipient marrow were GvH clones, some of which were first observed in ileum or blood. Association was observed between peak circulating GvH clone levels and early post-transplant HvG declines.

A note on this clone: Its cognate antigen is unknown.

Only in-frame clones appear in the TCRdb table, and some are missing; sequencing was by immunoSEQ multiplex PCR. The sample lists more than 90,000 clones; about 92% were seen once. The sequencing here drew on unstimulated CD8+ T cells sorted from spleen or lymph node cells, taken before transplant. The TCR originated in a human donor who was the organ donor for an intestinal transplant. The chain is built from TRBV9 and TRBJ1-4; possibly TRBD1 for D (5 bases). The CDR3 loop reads CASSVRGATNEKLFF. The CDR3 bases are TGTGCCAGCAGCGTCCGAGGGGCAACTAATGAAAAACTGTTTTTT.